The 3 T cell receptor beta chains in this list originate from one sample, sequenced in a study of shared clonotypes between healthy human individuals. Libraries were prepared by immunoSEQ multiplex PCR; TCRdb keeps only in-frame clonotypes and omits some of them. The data hold about 2.1 million clones, with over 85% observed a single time. CD8 cells classed as naive were CD45RO-negative and positively selected for CCR7, excluding terminally differentiated effector memory CD45RA+ cells. Sample: naive CD8+ T cells from PBMCs. The receptors were gathered from a man younger than 35 in good health. Some clones in this sample may be carry-over from other donors' samples.

This sequence joins TRBV6-5 and TRBJ1-2, with D perhaps TRBD1 (5 bases). Trimming cost V 0 bases and J 4 bases, with 9 bases left between them. In germline, CDR1 is MNHEY, CDR2 SVGAGI. This CDR3 is 14 amino acids long. CDR3 sequence (DNA): TGTGCCAGCAGTTACTCATGGGGCGGCTATGGCTACACCTTC. This codes for CASSYSWGGYGYTF.

The V gene is TRBV7-6, the J gene TRBJ1-5, with D possibly matching TRBD1 (5 bases). This CDR3 region has 16 residues. CDR1 is SGHVS and CDR2 is FNYEAQ in the germline V gene. Trimming removed 1 base at V and 1 base at J, with 11 bases between. For the CDR3, the DNA is TGTGCCAGCAGCTTAGGGGGCCGGGACAGCAATCAGCCCCAGCATTTT. It translates to CASSLGGRDSNQPQHF.

This chain links TRBV29-1 with TRBJ1-2; D is possibly TRBD1 (6 bases). The V and J ends lost 6 bases and 8 bases respectively, with 19 bases between them. Germline assignment: CDR1 SQVTM and CDR2 ANQGSEA. The CDR3 loop spans 13 amino acids. The DNA for the CDR3 is TGCAGCGTGGTCTTCCCGGGGGCTGTGGGCTACACCTTC. Residues: CSVVFPGAVGYTF.